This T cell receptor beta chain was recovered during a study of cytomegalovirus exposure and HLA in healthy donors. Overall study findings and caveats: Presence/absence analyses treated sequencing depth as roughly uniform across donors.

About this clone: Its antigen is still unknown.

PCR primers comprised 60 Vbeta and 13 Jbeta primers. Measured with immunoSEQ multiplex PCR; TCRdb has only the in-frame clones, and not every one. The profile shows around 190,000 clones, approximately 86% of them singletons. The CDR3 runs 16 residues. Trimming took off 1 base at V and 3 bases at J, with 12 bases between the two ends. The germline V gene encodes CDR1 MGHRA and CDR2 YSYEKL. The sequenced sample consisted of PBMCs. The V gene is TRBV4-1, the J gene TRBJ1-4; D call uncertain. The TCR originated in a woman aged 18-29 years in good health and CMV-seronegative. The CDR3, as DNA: TGCGCCAGCAGCCAAGGTCTTGGCCGGGCTAATGAAAAACTGTTTTTT. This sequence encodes CASSQGLGRANEKLFF.